These 20 T cell receptor beta chains were sequenced from one sample in a study of blood T cell repertoires in COVID-19. Assay used: immunoSEQ multiplex PCR; TCRdb lists only in-frame clones, some missing. The table lists roughly 460,000 clones, 80% to 90% of them singletons, with about 0.91% in the top ten. The sample comprised peripheral blood. Receptor source: a man between 18 and 29 years old with COVID-19, enrolled during active disease.

The chain joins TRBV9 to TRBJ2-1; 11 nucleotides align to TRBD2. Unmatched junction bases numbered 7, after V lost 5 bases and J lost 0 bases. Germline V gene lookup returns CDR1 SGDLS and CDR2 YYNGEE. This CDR3 has 17 residues. CDR3 DNA: TGTGCCAGCAGTCCGGGACTAGCGGCTCCCTCCTACAATGAGCAGTTCTTC. Amino acid sequence: CASSPGLAAPSYNEQFF.

The chain uses TRBV19 and TRBJ1-2; the D gene is possibly TRBD1 (5 bases). Germline CDR1 LNHDA, CDR2 SQIVND (reference sequence). V lost 5 bases and J lost 4, with 20 bases in between. The CDR3 extends over 16 amino acids. CDR3 amino acids: CASSQGLGLSTYGYTF. The CDR3 DNA follows: TGTGCCAGTAGTCAGGGACTGGGACTGTCCACCTATGGCTACACCTTC.

V is TRBV18 and J is TRBJ1-2, with D tentatively TRBD1 (6 bases). Germline CDR1 and CDR2: KGHSH and LQKENI. Trimming took off 3 bases at V and 2 bases at J, with 10 bases between the two ends. This CDR3 comprises 14 residues. Here the CDR3 reads CASSPQGTNYGYTF. The CDR3 coding sequence is TGTGCCAGCTCACCGCAGGGGACAAACTATGGCTACACCTTC.

This chain connects TRBV24-1 to TRBJ2-6; TRBD1 is a possible D gene (5 bases). In germline, CDR1 is KGHDR, CDR2 SFDVKD. V was cut by 9 bases and J by 4 bases, with 9 bases left in between. The CDR3 is 13 residues long. The CDR3 DNA reads TGTGCCACCCAAGGGGTCGGGGCCAACGTCCTGACTTTC. This codes for CATQGVGANVLTF.

Only a few counts were recorded for this clone. The J gene is TRBJ1-6, the V gene TRBV2; no clear D gene. This CDR3 comprises 16 residues. With 7 bases removed from V and 9 bases from J, the gap between germline ends came to 22 bases. Germline CDR1 is SNHLY and CDR2 is FYNNEI. CDR3 residues: CASTGPGAPDTSPLHF. The CDR3 DNA sequence: TGTGCCAGCACCGGACCGGGAGCCCCCGACACTTCACCCCTCCACTTT.

V gene TRBV2 combines with J gene TRBJ2-7; D is uncertain. Trimming pared 4 bases from V and 2 bases from J, leaving 12 bases between. The CDR3 is 14 residues long. Germline lookup yields CDR1 SNHLY and CDR2 FYNNEI. DNA of the CDR3: TGTGCCAGCAGTGTTCGCGAGTCCACCTACGAGCAGTACTTC. Translating it yields CASSVRESTYEQYF.

This clone was picked up one time. The rearrangement uses TRBV29-1 and TRBJ2-7; 9 bases agree with TRBD1. Germline trimming cut 7 bases from V and 3 bases from J; bases unmatched to any gene: 4. There are 12 residues in the CDR3. Per the germline V gene, CDR1 is SQVTM and CDR2 is ANQGSEA. The CDR3 nucleotides are TGCAGCGGGGGGGACAGGGTCTACGAGCAGTACTTC. This translates into CSGGDRVYEQYF.

The chain employs TRBV19 and TRBJ2-3; 9 nucleotides align to TRBD2. Losses at the gene ends were 5 bases for V and 5 bases for J; bases not matched to a gene: 11. The CDR3 is 16 amino acids. Per the germline V gene, CDR1 is LNHDA and CDR2 is SQIVND (reference sequence). The CDR3 DNA is TGTGCCAGTAGTCCTTCGGCGGGGGGGAGAGGAGATACGCAGTATTTT. Translating gives CASSPSAGGRGDTQYF.

This chain links TRBV6-1 with TRBJ2-1, with TRBD1 matching over 8 bases. The germline CDR1 and CDR2 sequences are MNHNS and SASEGT. Losses at the gene ends were 3 bases for V and 4 bases for J; bases not matched to a gene: 8. The CDR3 length is 16 residues. The CDR3 coding sequence is TGTGCCAGCAGTGAGGAAACAGGGGGAGGATACAATGAGCAGTTCTTC. Translating gives CASSEETGGGYNEQFF.

This clone was counted only a few times. This sequence joins TRBV6-2 or TRBV6-3 and TRBJ1-5; D possibly corresponds to TRBD1 (5 bases). Trimming left V 4 bases short and J 4 bases short, with 14 bases between. Per the germline V gene, CDR1 is MNHEY and CDR2 is SVGEGT. The CDR3 length is 15 residues. The CDR3 protein is CASSSLYRLNQPQHF. The CDR3 nucleotides read TGTGCCAGCAGTTCGCTATACAGGTTGAATCAGCCCCAGCATTTT.

The chain uses TRBV28 and TRBJ2-7; D possibly corresponds to TRBD2 (5 bases). In germline, CDR1 is MDHEN, CDR2 SYDVKM. The CDR3 loop spans 13 amino acids. The ends were cut back, 8 bases at V and 12 bases at J, with 23 bases in the middle. The CDR3: CASQRRGPARVYF. In DNA form, the CDR3 reads TGTGCCAGCCAGCGGCGCGGGCCTGCGAGGGTGTACTTC.

About this clone itself: This CDR3 is also generated by other DNA sequences in the sample. CDR3 nucleotide sequence: TGTGCCAGTAGTATTCAGGCCAGGTACGAGCAGTACTTC. Amino acids: CASSIQARYEQYF. The rearrangement joins TRBV19 to TRBJ2-7, with D hard to call. V lost 3 bases and J 4 bases, leaving 10 bases between the germline ends. The germline CDR1 and CDR2 sequences are LNHDA and SQIVND (reference sequence). The CDR3 is 13 amino acids.

This clone was observed a few times. V usage is TRBV4-2 and J usage is TRBJ2-2; 8 bases line up with TRBD2. This CDR3 comprises 18 residues. Germline V gene data show CDR1 as LGHNA and CDR2 as YNFKEQ. After removal of 2 bases from V and 3 bases from J, the junction contained 11 bases not matched to a gene. For the CDR3, the DNA is TGTGCCAGCAGCCAATTTGAAGCGGGGGCCCTTTACACCGGGGAGCTGTTTTTT. Encoded protein: CASSQFEAGALYTGELFF.

J is TRBJ2-5 and V is TRBV5-5; maybe TRBD1 (5 bases). This CDR3 has 13 residues. Per the germline V gene, CDR1 is SGHKS and CDR2 is YYEKEE (reference sequence). Trimming shortened V by 4 bases and J by 2 bases, and 9 bases separated the two germline ends. CDR3 loop: CASSRQGQETQYF. CDR3 bases: TGTGCCAGCAGCCGTCAGGGACAAGAGACCCAGTACTTC.

The gene calls are TRBV27 and TRBJ1-2, with D tentatively TRBD1 (6 bases). V lost 5 bases, J lost 7 bases, and 11 bases lay in between. Germline CDR1 MNHEY, CDR2 SMNVEV (reference sequence). The CDR3 totals 12 residues. The CDR3 loop reads CASSPQGLGYTF. Here the CDR3 DNA reads TGTGCCAGCAGTCCCCAGGGGCTTGGCTACACCTTC.

This rearrangement joins TRBV5-1 to TRBJ1-2; 8 nucleotides align to TRBD1. The ends lost 4 bases at V and 0 bases at J; junction bases unmatched: 5. Germline CDR1 SGHRS, CDR2 YFSETQ. CDR3 size: 15 residues. Here the CDR3 reads CASSEGQVANYGYTF. CDR3 coding DNA: TGCGCCAGCAGCGAGGGACAGGTGGCTAACTATGGCTACACCTTC.

This sequence joins TRBV5-5 and TRBJ1-2; maybe TRBD1 (5 bases). Per germline, CDR1 SGHKS and CDR2 YYEKEE (reference sequence). The CDR3 has 15 residues. V was shortened by 1 base and J by 6 bases, with 16 bases between the two germline ends. The chain's CDR3 is CASSLTSGGFDGYTF. The CDR3 region has the DNA TGTGCCAGCAGCTTGACTTCGGGGGGATTCGATGGCTACACCTTC.

The chain uses TRBV27 and TRBJ2-1, with 10 bases aligning to TRBD1. J gave up 4 bases and V 4 bases, and 4 bases lay outside the gene matches. The CDR3 contains 15 residues. The germline CDR1 and CDR2 sequences are MNHEY and SMNVEV (reference sequence). The CDR3, as DNA: TGTGCCAGCAGTTCGGGACAGGGGAAATACAATGAGCAGTTCTTC. This translates into CASSSGQGKYNEQFF.

The chain joins TRBV28 to TRBJ1-1; 8 nucleotides align to TRBD1. CDR3 length: 15 amino acids. In germline, CDR1 is MDHEN, CDR2 SYDVKM. V trimming: 7 bases; J trimming: 1 base; junction bases outside the gene matches: 8. The CDR3 reads CASNTWGQENTEAFF. In DNA form, the CDR3 reads TGTGCCAGCAATACTTGGGGACAGGAGAACACTGAAGCTTTCTTT. The full variable domain, with the rest looked up from reference TRBV28 and TRBJ1-1, is DVKVTQSSRYLVKRTGEKVFLECVQDMDHENMFWYRQDPGLGLRLIYFSYDVKMKEKGDIPEGYSVSREKKERFSLILESASTNQTSMYLCASNTWGQENTEAFFGQGTRLTVV.

This clone appeared once. The chain joins TRBV12-5 to TRBJ2-1; D uncertain. The V and J ends lost 5 bases and 2 bases respectively, with 16 bases between them. The CDR3 runs 16 residues. CDR1 is LGHNT, CDR2 FRNRAP, per germline. This CDR3 reads CASGPHTRGTYNEQFF. The CDR3 DNA sequence: TGTGCTAGTGGTCCACATACCCGCGGCACCTACAATGAGCAGTTCTTC.